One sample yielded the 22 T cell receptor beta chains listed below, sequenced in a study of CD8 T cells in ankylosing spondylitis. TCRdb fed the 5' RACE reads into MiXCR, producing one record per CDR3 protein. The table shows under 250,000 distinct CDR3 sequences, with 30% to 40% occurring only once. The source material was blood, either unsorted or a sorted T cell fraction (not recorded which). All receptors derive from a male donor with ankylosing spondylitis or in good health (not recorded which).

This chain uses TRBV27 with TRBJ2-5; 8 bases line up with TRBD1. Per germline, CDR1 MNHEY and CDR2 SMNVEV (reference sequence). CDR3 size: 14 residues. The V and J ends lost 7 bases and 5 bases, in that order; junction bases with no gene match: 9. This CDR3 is CASTRTGSVETQYF. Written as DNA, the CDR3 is TGTGCCAGCACCCGGACAGGGTCGGTGGAGACCCAGTACTTC.

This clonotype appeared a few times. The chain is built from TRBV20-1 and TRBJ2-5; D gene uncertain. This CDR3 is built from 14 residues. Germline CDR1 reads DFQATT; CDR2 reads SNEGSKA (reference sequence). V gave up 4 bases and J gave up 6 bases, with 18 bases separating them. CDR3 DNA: TGCAGTGCTACTTGGGATGTCCAAGAGAAGACCCAGTACTTC. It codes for CSATWDVQEKTQYF.

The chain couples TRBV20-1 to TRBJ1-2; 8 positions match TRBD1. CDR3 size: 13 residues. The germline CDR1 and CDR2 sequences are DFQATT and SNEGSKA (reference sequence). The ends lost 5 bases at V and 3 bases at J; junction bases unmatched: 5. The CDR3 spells CSASQTGDYGYTF. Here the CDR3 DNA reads TGCAGTGCTTCACAGACAGGGGACTATGGCTACACCTTC.

The CDR3 sequence is CASSLGAGVAGGYTF. As DNA, the CDR3 is TGTGCCAGCAGCTTAGGCGCGGGGGTAGCGGGTGGCTACACCTTC. The genes are TRBV7-6 and TRBJ1-2; D may be TRBD1 (5 bases). The CDR3 covers 15 residues. CDR1 and CDR2 (germline): SGHVS, FNYEAQ. V lost 1 base and J lost 7, with 16 bases in between. Complete variable domain (other parts from reference TRBV7-6 and TRBJ1-2): GAGVSQSPRYKVTKRGQDVALRCDPISGHVSLYWYRQALGQGPEFLTYFNYEAQQDKSGLPNDRFSAERPEGSISTLTIQRTEQRDSAMYRCASSLGAGVAGGYTFGSGTRLTVV.

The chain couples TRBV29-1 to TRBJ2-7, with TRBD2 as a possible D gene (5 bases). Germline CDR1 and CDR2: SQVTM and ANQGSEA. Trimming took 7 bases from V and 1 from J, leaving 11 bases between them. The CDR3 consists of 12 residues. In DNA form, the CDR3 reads TGCAGCGATCCGGGGTGGTCCTACGAGCAGTACTTC. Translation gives CSDPGWSYEQYF.

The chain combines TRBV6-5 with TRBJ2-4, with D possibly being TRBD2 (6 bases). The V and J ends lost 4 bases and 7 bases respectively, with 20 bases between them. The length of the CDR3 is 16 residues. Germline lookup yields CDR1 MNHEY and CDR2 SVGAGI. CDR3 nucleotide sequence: TGTGCCAGCAGTTCCGGGACGACGGAGGGACGTAACATTCAGTACTTC. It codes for CASSSGTTEGRNIQYF.

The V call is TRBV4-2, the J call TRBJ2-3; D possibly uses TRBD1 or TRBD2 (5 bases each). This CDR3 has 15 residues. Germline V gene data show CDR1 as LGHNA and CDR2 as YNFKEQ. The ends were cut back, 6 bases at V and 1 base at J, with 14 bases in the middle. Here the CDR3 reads CASRERDGGTDTQYF. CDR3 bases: TGTGCCAGCAGAGAGAGGGACGGAGGCACAGATACGCAGTATTTT.

The DNA for the CDR3 is TGTGCCAGCAGCCAAGAGGAGCGGGGACAGAGCACAGATACGCAGTATTTT. This codes for CASSQEERGQSTDTQYF. The V and J genes are TRBV4-2 and TRBJ2-3; D is perhaps TRBD1 or TRBD2 (7 bases each). Trimming pared 0 bases from V and 0 bases from J, leaving 13 bases between. The CDR3 is 17 amino acids. Per germline, CDR1 LGHNA and CDR2 YNFKEQ.

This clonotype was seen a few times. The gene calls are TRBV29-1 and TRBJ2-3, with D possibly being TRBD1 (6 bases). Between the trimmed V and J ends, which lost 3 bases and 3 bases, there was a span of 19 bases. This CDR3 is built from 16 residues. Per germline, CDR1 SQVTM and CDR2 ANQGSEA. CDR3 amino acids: CSVDRGPASTTDTQYF. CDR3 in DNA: TGCAGCGTTGACAGGGGCCCTGCGTCTACAACAGATACGCAGTATTTT.

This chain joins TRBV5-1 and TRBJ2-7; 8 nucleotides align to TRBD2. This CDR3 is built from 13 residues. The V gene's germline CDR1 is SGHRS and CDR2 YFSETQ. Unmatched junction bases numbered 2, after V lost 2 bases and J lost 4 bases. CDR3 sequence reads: CASSFAGGYEQYF. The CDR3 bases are TGCGCCAGCAGCTTTGCGGGGGGATACGAGCAGTACTTC. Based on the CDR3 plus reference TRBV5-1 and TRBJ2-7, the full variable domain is KAGVTQTPRYLIKTRGQQVTLSCSPISGHRSVSWYQQTPGQGLQFLFEYFSETQRNKGNFPGRFSGRQFSNSRSEMNVSTLELGDSALYLCASSFAGGYEQYFGPGTRLTVT.

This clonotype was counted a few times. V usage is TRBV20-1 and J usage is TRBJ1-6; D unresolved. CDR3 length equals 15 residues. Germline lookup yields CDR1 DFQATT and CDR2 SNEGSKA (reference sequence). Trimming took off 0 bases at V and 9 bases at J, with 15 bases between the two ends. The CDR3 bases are TGCAGTGCTAGAGATCCCCTCGCAGATACTTCACCCCTCCACTTT. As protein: CSARDPLADTSPLHF.

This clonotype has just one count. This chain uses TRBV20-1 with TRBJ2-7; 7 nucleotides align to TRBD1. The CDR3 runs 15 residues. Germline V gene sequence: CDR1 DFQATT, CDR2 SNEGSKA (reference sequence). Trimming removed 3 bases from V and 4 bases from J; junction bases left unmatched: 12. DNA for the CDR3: TGCAGTGCTAGGATTGGACAGGAGCCTGGGTACGAGCAGTACTTC. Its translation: CSARIGQEPGYEQYF.

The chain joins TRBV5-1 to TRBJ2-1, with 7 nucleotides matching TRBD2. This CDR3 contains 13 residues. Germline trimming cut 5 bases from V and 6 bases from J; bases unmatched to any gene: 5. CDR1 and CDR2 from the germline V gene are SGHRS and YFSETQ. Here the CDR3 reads CASRAGTINEQFF. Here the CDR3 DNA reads TGCGCCAGCAGAGCCGGGACTATCAATGAGCAGTTCTTC.

The CDR3 is CASSFGGGVREQYF. In DNA form, the CDR3 reads TGTGCCAGCAGTTTTGGCGGGGGCGTTCGGGAGCAGTACTTC. This rearrangement joins TRBV12-3 or TRBV12-4 to TRBJ2-7, with D perhaps TRBD2 (7 bases). There are 14 residues in the CDR3. Trimming took 3 bases from V and 7 from J, leaving 16 bases between them.

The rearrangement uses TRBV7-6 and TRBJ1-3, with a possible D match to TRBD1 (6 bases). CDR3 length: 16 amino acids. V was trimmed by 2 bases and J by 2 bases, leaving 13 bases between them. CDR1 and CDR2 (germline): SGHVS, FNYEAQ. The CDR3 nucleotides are TGTGCCAGCAGCTTACCGCCAGGGGAAGCTGGAAACACCATATATTTT. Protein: CASSLPPGEAGNTIYF. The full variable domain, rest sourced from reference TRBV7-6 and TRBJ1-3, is GAGVSQSPRYKVTKRGQDVALRCDPISGHVSLYWYRQALGQGPEFLTYFNYEAQQDKSGLPNDRFSAERPEGSISTLTIQRTEQRDSAMYRCASSLPPGEAGNTIYFGEGSWLTVV.

The CDR3 DNA follows: TGTGCCAGCAGTGTCGGGAGAGGAGAGCAGTACTTC. Protein product: CASSVGRGEQYF. This chain joins TRBV28 and TRBJ2-7; a possible D gene is TRBD2 (6 bases). V was pared by 5 bases and J by 7 bases, with 12 bases between. Germline values: CDR1 MDHEN, CDR2 SYDVKM. The CDR3 contains 12 residues.

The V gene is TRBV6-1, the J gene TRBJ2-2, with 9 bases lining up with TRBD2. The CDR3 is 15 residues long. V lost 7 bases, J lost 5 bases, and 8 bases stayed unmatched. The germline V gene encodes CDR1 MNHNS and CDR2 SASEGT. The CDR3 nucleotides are TGTGCCAGCACAGAGCGGGGGGCTCGGACCGGGGAGCTGTTTTTT. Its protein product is CASTERGARTGELFF.

CDR3 sequence: CASSYGQTMNTEAFF. CDR3 DNA sequence: TGTGCCAGCAGTTACGGGCAGACCATGAACACTGAAGCTTTCTTT. The chain couples TRBV6-5 to TRBJ1-1; D gene unclear. This CDR3 region has 15 residues. Trimming cost V 2 bases and J 0 bases, with 10 bases left between them. CDR1 is MNHEY and CDR2 is SVGAGI in the germline V gene.

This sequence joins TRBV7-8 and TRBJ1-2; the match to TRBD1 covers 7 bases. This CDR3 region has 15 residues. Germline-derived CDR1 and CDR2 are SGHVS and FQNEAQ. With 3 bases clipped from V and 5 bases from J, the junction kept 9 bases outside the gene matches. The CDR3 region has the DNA TGTGCCAGCAGCTTTTATCACAGGGGAGGTTATGGCTACACCTTC. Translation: CASSFYHRGGYGYTF.

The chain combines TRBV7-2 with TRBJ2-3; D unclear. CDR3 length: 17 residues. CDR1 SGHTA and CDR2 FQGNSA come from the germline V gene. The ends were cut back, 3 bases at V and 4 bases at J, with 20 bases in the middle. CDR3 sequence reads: CASSFNPPQSGADTQYF. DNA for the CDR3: TGTGCCAGCAGCTTCAATCCCCCCCAGTCAGGCGCAGATACGCAGTATTTT.

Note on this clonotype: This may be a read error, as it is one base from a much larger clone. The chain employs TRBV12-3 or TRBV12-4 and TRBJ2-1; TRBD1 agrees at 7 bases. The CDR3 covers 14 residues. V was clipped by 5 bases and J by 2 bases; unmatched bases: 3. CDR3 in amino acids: CASSHGTAYNEQFF. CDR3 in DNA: TGTGCCAGCAGTCATGGGACAGCCTACAATGAGCAGTTCTTC.

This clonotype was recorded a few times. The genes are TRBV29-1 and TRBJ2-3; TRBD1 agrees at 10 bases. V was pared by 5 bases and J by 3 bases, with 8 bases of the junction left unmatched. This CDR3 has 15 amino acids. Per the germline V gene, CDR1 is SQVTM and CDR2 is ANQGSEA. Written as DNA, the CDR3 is TGCAGCGTTACACCCAGGACAGGGGGTACAGATACGCAGTATTTT. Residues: CSVTPRTGGTDTQYF.